This is a list of T cell receptor beta chains from one sample in a study of immune evolution from preneoplasia to lung adenocarcinoma. The table came from immunoSEQ multiplex PCR; TCRdb's copy has only in-frame clones and leaves some out. The repertoire holds roughly 6,000 clones, with about 79% as singletons. Sequencing was performed on FFPE minimally invasive lung adenocarcinoma tissue. Receptors were obtained from a person aged 60-79 years with lung adenocarcinoma. The CDR3 runs from the conserved cysteine through the conserved F or W.

J gene,V gene,CDR3 protein
TRBJ1-3,TRBV7-9,CASSLGGGPGNTIYF
TRBJ2-7,TRBV19,CASSISGAGASYEQYF
TRBJ2-7,TRBV18,CASSPSPGTGGLLGAF
TRBJ1-1,TRBV11-2,CASRLAAGADTEAFF
TRBJ1-2,TRBV7-8,CASSLFAGPLGGYTF
TRBJ2-1,TRBV6-1,CASSDASGSYNEQFF
TRBJ2-1,TRBV7-2,CASSLQAGANEQFF
TRBJ1-4,TRBV5-1,CASSLFGVREKLFF
TRBJ2-6,TRBV6-4,CASSDRGTGANVLTF
TRBJ1-1,TRBV11-3,CASSSEEGWFTDGATEAFF